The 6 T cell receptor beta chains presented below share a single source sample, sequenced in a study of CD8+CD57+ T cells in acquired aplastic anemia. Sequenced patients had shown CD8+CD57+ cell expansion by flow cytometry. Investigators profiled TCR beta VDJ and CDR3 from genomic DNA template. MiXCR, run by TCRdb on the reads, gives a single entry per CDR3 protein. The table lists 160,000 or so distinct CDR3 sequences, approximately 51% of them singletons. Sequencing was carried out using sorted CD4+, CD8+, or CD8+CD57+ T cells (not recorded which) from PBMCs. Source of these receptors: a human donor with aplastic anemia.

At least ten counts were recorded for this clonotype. The CDR3: CASSLWARDSPLHF. CDR3 sequence (DNA): TGTGCCAGCAGTTTATGGGCCCGGGATTCACCCCTCCACTTT. The rearrangement joins TRBV27 to TRBJ1-6; unclear D gene. Trimming cost V 1 base and J 8 bases, with 9 bases left between them. There are 14 residues in the CDR3. CDR1 and CDR2 (germline): MNHEY, SMNVEV (reference sequence).

Here the CDR3 reads CASSLFPAAGDINEQYF. CDR3 sequence (DNA): TGCGCCAGCAGCTTGTTCCCAGCGGCGGGAGACATCAACGAGCAGTACTTC. The rearrangement joins TRBV5-1 to TRBJ2-7, with 7 bases lining up with TRBD2. This CDR3 has 17 residues. V was pared by 1 base and J by 5 bases, with 15 bases of the junction left unmatched. The germline V gene encodes CDR1 SGHRS and CDR2 YFSETQ.

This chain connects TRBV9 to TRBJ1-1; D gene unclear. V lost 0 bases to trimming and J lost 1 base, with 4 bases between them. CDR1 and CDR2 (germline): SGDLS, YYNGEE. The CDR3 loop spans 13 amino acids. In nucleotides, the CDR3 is TGTGCCAGCAGCGTAGTGGCGAACACTGAAGCTTTCTTT. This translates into CASSVVANTEAFF.

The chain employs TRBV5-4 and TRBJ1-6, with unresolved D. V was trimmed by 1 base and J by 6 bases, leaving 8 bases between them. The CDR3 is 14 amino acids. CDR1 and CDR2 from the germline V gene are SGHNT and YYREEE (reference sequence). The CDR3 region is CASSLPLPNSPLHF. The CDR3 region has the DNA TGTGCCAGCAGCTTGCCCTTACCTAATTCACCCCTCCACTTT.

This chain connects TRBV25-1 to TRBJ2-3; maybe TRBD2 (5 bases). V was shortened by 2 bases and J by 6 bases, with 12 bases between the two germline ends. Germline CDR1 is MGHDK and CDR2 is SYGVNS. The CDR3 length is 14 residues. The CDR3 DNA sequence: TGTGCCAGCAGTGAAGTTCGGGGTCGGGATACGCAGTATTTT. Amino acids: CASSEVRGRDTQYF.

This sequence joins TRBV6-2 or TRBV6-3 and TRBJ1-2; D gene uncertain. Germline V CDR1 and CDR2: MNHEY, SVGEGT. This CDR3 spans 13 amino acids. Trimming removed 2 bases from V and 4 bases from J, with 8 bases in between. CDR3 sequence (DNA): TGTGCCAGCAGTTACGGGGTCCTCTATGGCTACACCTTC. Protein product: CASSYGVLYGYTF.